Listed here are 3 T cell receptor beta chains from one sample, sequenced in a study of blood T cell repertoires in COVID-19. TCRdb keeps only in-frame clones here, not all; method: immunoSEQ multiplex PCR. The sample records around 190,000 clones, 80% to 90% being singletons. The sequenced material came from peripheral blood. The receptors originated from a woman over 75 with acute or convalescent COVID-19.

This clone was seen only a few times. The rearrangement links TRBV19 to TRBJ1-4; D is ambiguous. The germline gives CDR1 LNHDA, CDR2 SQIVND (reference sequence). The CDR3 is 15 amino acids. V was clipped by 2 bases and J by 6 bases, with 13 bases between them. The CDR3, as DNA: TGTGCCAGTAGTATATTGGGCAGTAGCGATGAAAAACTGTTTTTT. Amino acids: CASSILGSSDEKLFF. The full variable domain, completed using reference TRBV19 and TRBJ1-4, is DGGITQSPKYLFRKEGQNVTLSCEQNLNHDAMYWYRQDPGQGLRLIYYSQIVNDFQKGDIAEGYSVSREKKESFPLTVTSAQKNPTAFYLCASSILGSSDEKLFFGSGTQLSVL.

This clone has a single count. CDR3 coding DNA: TGTGCCAGTAGTGTTGACAGTAGGAAGGGTTCGAGCTCCTACAATGAGCAGTTCTTC. This sequence encodes CASSVDSRKGSSSYNEQFF. The chain carries TRBV19 and TRBJ2-1; D perhaps matches TRBD1 (5 bases). Germline CDR1 is LNHDA and CDR2 is SQIVND (reference sequence). Trimming cost V 5 bases and J 0 bases, with 23 bases left between them. The CDR3 is 19 amino acids.

J is TRBJ1-2 and V is TRBV7-3, with D possibly TRBD1 on 6 matching bases. The CDR3 has 14 residues. The ends were cut back, 0 bases at V and 2 bases at J, with 7 bases in the middle. Germline-derived CDR1 and CDR2 are SGHTA and FQGTGA. CDR3 protein: CASSLTTGNYGYTF. The CDR3 DNA reads as TGTGCCAGCAGCTTAACGACAGGCAACTATGGCTACACCTTC.